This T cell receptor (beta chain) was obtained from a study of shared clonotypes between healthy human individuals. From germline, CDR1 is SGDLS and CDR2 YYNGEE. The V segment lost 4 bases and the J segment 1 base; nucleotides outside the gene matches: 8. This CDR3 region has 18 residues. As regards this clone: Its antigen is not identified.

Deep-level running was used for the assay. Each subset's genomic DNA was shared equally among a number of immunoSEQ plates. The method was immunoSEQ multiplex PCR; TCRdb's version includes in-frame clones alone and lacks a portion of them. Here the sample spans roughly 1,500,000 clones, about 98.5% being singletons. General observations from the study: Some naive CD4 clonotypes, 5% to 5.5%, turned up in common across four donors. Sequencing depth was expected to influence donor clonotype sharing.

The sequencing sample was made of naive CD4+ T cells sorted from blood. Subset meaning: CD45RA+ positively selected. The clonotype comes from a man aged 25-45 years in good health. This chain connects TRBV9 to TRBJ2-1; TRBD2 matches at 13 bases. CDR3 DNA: TGTGCCAGCAGCCAAGGACTAGCGGGAGCGGATTCCTACAATGAGCAGTTCTTC. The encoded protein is CASSQGLAGADSYNEQFF.